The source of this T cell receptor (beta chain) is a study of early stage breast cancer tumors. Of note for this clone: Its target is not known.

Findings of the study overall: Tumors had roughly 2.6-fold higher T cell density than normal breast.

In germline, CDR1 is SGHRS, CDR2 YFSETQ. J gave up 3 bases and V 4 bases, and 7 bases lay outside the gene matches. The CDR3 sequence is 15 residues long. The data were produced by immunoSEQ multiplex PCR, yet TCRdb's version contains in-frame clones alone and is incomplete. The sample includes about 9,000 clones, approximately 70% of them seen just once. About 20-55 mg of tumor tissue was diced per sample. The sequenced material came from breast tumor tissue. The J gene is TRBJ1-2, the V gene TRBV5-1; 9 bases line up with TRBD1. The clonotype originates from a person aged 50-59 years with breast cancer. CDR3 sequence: CASSPTTGGYYGYTF. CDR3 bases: TGCGCCAGCAGCCCCACCACAGGGGGCTACTATGGCTACACCTTC.